This passage covers 18 T cell receptor beta chains from one sample sequenced in a study of blood T cells in healthy people across ages. It was with a sample-barcoded 5' primer and a J-beta primer mix that a second PCR of about 7 to 12 cycles was run. One entry per CDR3 protein results from TCRdb running MiXCR on the 5' RACE reads. Counted here are hundreds of thousands of distinct CDR3 sequences, about 62% occurring once; the ten biggest clones make up roughly 22%. The sample consisted of blood. The receptors were sampled from a man aged 25-45 years in good health.

This chain joins TRBV20-1 and TRBJ2-1; 13 bases agree with TRBD2. The CDR3 sequence is 16 residues long. The germline V gene encodes CDR1 DFQATT and CDR2 SNEGSKA (reference sequence). The ends lost 7 bases at V and 8 bases at J; junction bases unmatched: 14. The CDR3 loop is CSVYPGLAGALDEQFF. The CDR3 DNA follows: TGCAGTGTATACCCCGGACTAGCGGGAGCTTTGGATGAGCAGTTCTTC.

This rearrangement joins TRBV20-1 to TRBJ2-7; D remains ambiguous. The CDR3 spans 15 residues. Between the trimmed V and J ends, which lost 5 bases and 0 bases, there was a span of 17 bases. Germline-derived CDR1 and CDR2 are DFQATT and SNEGSKA (reference sequence). In nucleotides, the CDR3 is TGCAGTGCTCCCGTCGTTCGGATCTCCTCCTACGAGCAGTACTTC. It is translated as CSAPVVRISSYEQYF.

Details on this clonotype: One junction end does not reproduce the germline sequence, and a read error may be involved. V usage is TRBV5-1 and J usage is TRBJ2-5; D is perhaps TRBD1 or TRBD2 (6 bases each). The germline V gene has CDR1 SGHRS and CDR2 YFSETQ. This CDR3 spans 15 amino acids. For the CDR3, the DNA is TGTGCCAGCAGCTTAGGGGCCGGGGGCGAAGAGACCCAGTACTTC. Its protein product is CASSLGAGGEETQYF.

This chain joins TRBV6-2 or TRBV6-3 and TRBJ2-1, with 8 bases matching TRBD1. Germline loops: CDR1 MNHEY, CDR2 SVGEGT. V was pared by 6 bases and J by 6 bases, with 13 bases of the junction left unmatched. The CDR3 sequence is 16 residues long. CDR3 DNA sequence: TGTGCCAGCAGCCCGGTTCGGGACAGGCTAGTCAATGAGCAGTTCTTC. Translation: CASSPVRDRLVNEQFF.

In DNA, the CDR3 is TGTGCTAGTGGCTCGCCGGCTAGCGGGGTGTCGAATGAGCAGTTCTTC. This gives the protein CASGSPASGVSNEQFF. The J gene is TRBJ2-1, the V gene TRBV12-5; TRBD2 matches 9 bases. V gave up 6 bases and J gave up 7 bases; unmatched junction bases: 13. CDR3 length equals 16 residues. Germline-derived CDR1 and CDR2 are LGHNT and FRNRAP. Drawing the rest from reference TRBV12-5 and TRBJ2-1, the complete variable domain is DARVTQTPRHKVTEMGQEVTMRCQPILGHNTVFWYRQTMMQGLELLAYFRNRAPLDDSGMPKDRFSAEMPDATLATLKIQPSEPRDSAVYFCASGSPASGVSNEQFFGPGTRLTVL.

The rearrangement uses TRBV7-2 and TRBJ1-2, with 7 bases lining up with TRBD1. The CDR3 runs to 16 residues. V lost 10 bases and J lost 6; bases outside the gene matches: 20. Germline loops: CDR1 SGHTA, CDR2 FQGNSA. CDR3 coding DNA: TGTGCCACCCCGGAGCGAGGGGGCGCAATGACTGATGGCTACACCTTC. Its translation: CATPERGGAMTDGYTF. The full variable domain, with the rest looked up from reference TRBV7-2 and TRBJ1-2, is GAGVSQSPSNKVTEKGKDVELRCDPISGHTALYWYRQSLGQGLEFLIYFQGNSAPDKSGLPSDRFSAERTGGSVSTLTIQRTQQEDSAVYLCATPERGGAMTDGYTFGSGTRLTVV.

This chain connects TRBV3-1 to TRBJ2-5, with no clear D. The J call is doubtful: the DNA matches TRBJ2-7 better. CDR1 is LGHDT and CDR2 is YNNKEL in the germline V gene (reference sequence). The CDR3 runs to 14 residues. CDR3: CASSQEAASYEQYF. As DNA, the CDR3 is TGTGCCAGCAGCCAAGAGGCAGCATCTTACGAGCAGTACTTC.

This chain uses TRBV11-2 with TRBJ1-4, with D possibly being TRBD1 (5 bases). This CDR3 has 15 amino acids. The germline V and J ends were trimmed by 2 bases and 8 bases, with 15 bases remaining between them. From germline, CDR1 is SGHAT and CDR2 FQNNGV. CDR3 nucleotides: TGTGCCAGCAGCTTAAGAGAGCAGGGTCGGGAAAAACTGTTTTTT. Translation gives CASSLREQGREKLFF.

This clonotype has a handful of counts. The chain uses TRBV29-1 and TRBJ2-3; 11 bases map to TRBD2. The CDR3 is 16 residues long. From germline, CDR1 is SQVTM and CDR2 ANQGSEA. Trimming at V came to 3 bases and at J to 0 bases, leaving 5 bases not matched to a gene. DNA for the CDR3: TGCAGCGTTGATGGACTAGCGGGCACTAGCACAGATACGCAGTATTTT. Its translation: CSVDGLAGTSTDTQYF.

The rearrangement joins TRBV20-1 to TRBJ2-5, with D possibly matching TRBD2 (5 bases). The CDR3 consists of 12 residues. Germline CDR1 DFQATT, CDR2 SNEGSKA (reference sequence). V was shortened by 3 bases and J by 4 bases, with 9 bases between the two germline ends. This CDR3 reads CSARDLPETQYF. In nucleotides, the CDR3 is TGCAGTGCTAGGGACTTACCAGAGACCCAGTACTTC.

The chain's CDR3 is CASSQDTPSEQFF. The CDR3 region has the DNA TGCGCCAGCAGCCAAGATACTCCGTCTGAGCAGTTCTTC. The chain is built from TRBV4-3 and TRBJ2-1; D call uncertain. This CDR3 has 13 residues. Deletions cut 0 bases from V and 9 bases from J, with 9 bases between. Per the germline V gene, CDR1 is LGHNA and CDR2 is YSLEER.

This clonotype showed up just a few times. The rearrangement uses TRBV9 and TRBJ2-2; D is ambiguous. The CDR3 sequence is 15 residues long. In germline, CDR1 is SGDLS, CDR2 YYNGEE. Trimming removed 0 bases from V and 1 base from J, with 7 bases in between. CDR3 amino acids: CASSVVPGNTGELFF. DNA of the CDR3: TGTGCCAGCAGCGTAGTCCCAGGGAACACCGGGGAGCTGTTTTTT. Full variable domain (rest looked up from reference TRBV9 and TRBJ2-2): DSGVTQTPKHLITATGQRVTLRCSPRSGDLSVYWYQQSLDQGLQFLIQYYNGEERAKGNILERFSAQQFPDLHSELNLSSLELGDSALYFCASSVVPGNTGELFFGEGSRLTVL.

This clonotype was detected only a few times. This rearrangement joins TRBV27 to TRBJ1-4; D is unclear. Germline V gene lookup returns CDR1 MNHEY and CDR2 SMNVEV (reference sequence). V lost 3 bases and J lost 6, with 11 bases in between. The CDR3 sequence is 14 residues long. The CDR3 DNA sequence: TGTGCCAGCAGTTTGTCTGTGGGCCATGAAAAACTGTTTTTT. It encodes CASSLSVGHEKLFF.

Of note for this clonotype: Since the CDR3 does not end with the conserved phenylalanine or tryptophan, this likely comes from a read error. The V and J genes are TRBV29-1 and TRBJ2-1; D is tentatively TRBD1 or TRBD2 (5 bases each). V lost 1 base and J 6 bases, leaving 7 bases between the germline ends. This CDR3 has 12 amino acids. Germline lookup yields CDR1 SQVTM and CDR2 ANQGSEA. CDR3 coding DNA: TGCAGCGTTGAAGGGGGGTCCAATGAGCAGTTCTAC. The encoded protein is CSVEGGSNEQFY.

The chain couples TRBV20-1 to TRBJ2-1, with unresolved D. Germline V gene data show CDR1 as DFQATT and CDR2 as SNEGSKA (reference sequence). Trimming stripped 3 bases from V and 9 bases from J, with 12 bases between. CDR3 length equals 12 residues. CDR3 sequence: CSASENYAEQFF. CDR3 bases: TGCAGTGCTAGTGAAAATTACGCTGAGCAGTTCTTC.

The chain is built from TRBV20-1 and TRBJ2-3; D possibly uses TRBD1 or TRBD2 (6 bases each). V gave up 7 bases and J gave up 4 bases, with 9 bases separating them. Per germline, CDR1 DFQATT and CDR2 SNEGSKA (reference sequence). The CDR3 has 11 amino acids. The CDR3 sequence: CSVRGADTQYF. The CDR3 DNA is TGCAGTGTTAGGGGGGCAGATACGCAGTATTTT.

The J gene is TRBJ2-4, the V gene TRBV27; tentatively, D is TRBD2 (5 bases). The J call may be mistaken, given a closer DNA end match to TRBJ2-7. The CDR3 covers 14 residues. Germline V CDR1 and CDR2: MNHEY, SMNVEV (reference sequence). The CDR3 nucleotides read TGTGCCAGCAGTCTTTCGAGGCGCGGGTACGAGCAGTACTTC. It yields the protein CASSLSRRGYEQYF.

CDR3 bases: TGTGCCACCCCAGGGGGGCCGTACAATGAGCAGTTCTTC. The encoded protein is CATPGGPYNEQFF. The gene calls are TRBV11-2 and TRBJ2-1; the D gene is possibly TRBD1 (7 bases). V was trimmed by 10 bases and J by 4 bases, leaving 14 bases between them. This CDR3 has 13 residues. CDR1 and CDR2 from the germline V gene are SGHAT and FQNNGV.